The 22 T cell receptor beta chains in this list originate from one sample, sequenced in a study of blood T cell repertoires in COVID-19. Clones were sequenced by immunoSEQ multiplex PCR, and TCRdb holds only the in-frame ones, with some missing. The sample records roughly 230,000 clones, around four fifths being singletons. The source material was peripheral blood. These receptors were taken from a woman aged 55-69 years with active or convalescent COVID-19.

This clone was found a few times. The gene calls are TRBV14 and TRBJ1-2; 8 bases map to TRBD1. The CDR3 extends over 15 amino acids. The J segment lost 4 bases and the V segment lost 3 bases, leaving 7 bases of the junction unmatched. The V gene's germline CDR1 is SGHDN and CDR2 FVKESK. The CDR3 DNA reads TGTGCCAGCAGCCATTTGGACAGGGTGGCCTATGGCTACACCTTC. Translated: CASSHLDRVAYGYTF.

CDR3 sequence reads: CASSFQSESRANVLTF. The CDR3, as DNA: TGTGCCAGCAGTTTTCAGTCGGAGAGCCGGGCCAACGTCCTGACTTTC. The chain combines TRBV28 with TRBJ2-6; unclear D gene. The CDR3 totals 16 residues. Germline V gene data show CDR1 as MDHEN and CDR2 as SYDVKM. V shed 3 bases and J shed 5 bases, with 14 bases lying between them.

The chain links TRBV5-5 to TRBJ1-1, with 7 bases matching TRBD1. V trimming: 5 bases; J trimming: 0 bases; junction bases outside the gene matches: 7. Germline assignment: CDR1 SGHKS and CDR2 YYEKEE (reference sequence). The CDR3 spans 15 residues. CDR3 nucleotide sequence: TGTGCCAGCAGTTCTCGGACAGGAATGAACACTGAAGCTTTCTTT. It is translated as CASSSRTGMNTEAFF.

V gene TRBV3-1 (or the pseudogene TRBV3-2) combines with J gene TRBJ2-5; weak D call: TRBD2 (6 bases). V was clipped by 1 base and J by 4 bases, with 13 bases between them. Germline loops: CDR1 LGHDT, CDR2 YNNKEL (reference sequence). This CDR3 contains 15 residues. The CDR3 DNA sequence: TGTGCCAGCAGCCAAGTGGGTCGGGACTCAGAGACCCAGTACTTC. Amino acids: CASSQVGRDSETQYF.

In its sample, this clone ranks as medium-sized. The CDR3 region has the DNA TGTGCCAGTAGTATAGATCCCGGGTGGAATGAGCAGTTCTTC. This encodes CASSIDPGWNEQFF. The J gene is TRBJ2-1, the V gene TRBV19; no clear D gene. Trimming removed 0 bases at V and 7 bases at J, with 10 bases between. Germline V gives CDR1 LNHDA, CDR2 SQIVND (reference sequence). The CDR3 consists of 14 residues.

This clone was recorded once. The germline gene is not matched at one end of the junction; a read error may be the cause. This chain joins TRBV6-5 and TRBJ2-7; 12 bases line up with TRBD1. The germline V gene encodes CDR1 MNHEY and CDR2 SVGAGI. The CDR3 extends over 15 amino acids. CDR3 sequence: CASSNAGTGGYVQYF. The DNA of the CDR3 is TGTGCCAGCAGTAACGCCGGGACAGGGGGCTACGTGCAGTACTTC.

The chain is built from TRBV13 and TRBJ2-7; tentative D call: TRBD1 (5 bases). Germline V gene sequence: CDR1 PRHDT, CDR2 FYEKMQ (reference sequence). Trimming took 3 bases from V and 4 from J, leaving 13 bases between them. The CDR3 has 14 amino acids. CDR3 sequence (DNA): TGTGCCAGCAGCTTCGGCCAGGGCACGTACGAGCAGTACTTC. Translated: CASSFGQGTYEQYF.

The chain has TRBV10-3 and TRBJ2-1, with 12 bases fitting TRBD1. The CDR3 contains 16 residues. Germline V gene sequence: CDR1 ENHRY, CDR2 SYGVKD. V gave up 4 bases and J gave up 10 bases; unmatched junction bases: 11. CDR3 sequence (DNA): TGTGCCATCAGTGGCCGGGACAGGGGGCGAGGAGGAGAGCAGTTCTTC. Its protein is CAISGRDRGRGGEQFF.

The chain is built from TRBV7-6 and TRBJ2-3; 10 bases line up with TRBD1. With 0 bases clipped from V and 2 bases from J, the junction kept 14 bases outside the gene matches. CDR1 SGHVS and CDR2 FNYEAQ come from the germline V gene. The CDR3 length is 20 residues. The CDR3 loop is CASSLAWGRTGGINTDTQYF. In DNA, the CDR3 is TGTGCCAGCAGCTTAGCGTGGGGAAGGACAGGGGGTATTAACACAGATACGCAGTATTTT.

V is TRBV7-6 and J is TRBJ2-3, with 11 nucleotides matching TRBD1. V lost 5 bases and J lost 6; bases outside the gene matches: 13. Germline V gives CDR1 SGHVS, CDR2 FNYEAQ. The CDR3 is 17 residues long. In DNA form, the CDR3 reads TGTGCCAGCAGCCTTGTAGCCGGACAGGGGGCGCCGGATACGCAGTATTTT. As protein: CASSLVAGQGAPDTQYF.

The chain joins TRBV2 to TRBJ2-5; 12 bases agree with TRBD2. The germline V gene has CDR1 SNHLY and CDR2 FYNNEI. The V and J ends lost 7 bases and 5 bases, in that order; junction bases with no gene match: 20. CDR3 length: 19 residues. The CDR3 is CASKQNPGLAGLRGETQYF. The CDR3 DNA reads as TGTGCCAGCAAGCAAAACCCGGGACTAGCGGGTCTAAGGGGCGAGACCCAGTACTTC. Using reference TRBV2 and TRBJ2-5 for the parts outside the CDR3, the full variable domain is EPEVTQTPSHQVTQMGQEVILRCVPISNHLYFYWYRQILGQKVEFLVSFYNNEISEKSEIFDDQFSVERPDGSNFTLKIRSTKLEDSAMYFCASKQNPGLAGLRGETQYFGPGTRLLVL.

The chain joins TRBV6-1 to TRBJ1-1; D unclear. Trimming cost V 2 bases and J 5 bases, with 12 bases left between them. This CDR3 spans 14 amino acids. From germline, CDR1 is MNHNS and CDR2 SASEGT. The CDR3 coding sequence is TGTGCCAGCAGTGAAAGTCGGGGTAGTACTGAAGCTTTCTTT. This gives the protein CASSESRGSTEAFF.

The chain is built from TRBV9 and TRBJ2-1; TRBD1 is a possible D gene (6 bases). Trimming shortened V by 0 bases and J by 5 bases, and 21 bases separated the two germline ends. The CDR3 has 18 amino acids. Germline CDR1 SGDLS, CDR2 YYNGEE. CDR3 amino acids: CASSVAVGGATANNEQFF. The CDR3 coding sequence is TGTGCCAGCAGCGTAGCGGTTGGGGGCGCGACCGCCAACAATGAGCAGTTCTTC.

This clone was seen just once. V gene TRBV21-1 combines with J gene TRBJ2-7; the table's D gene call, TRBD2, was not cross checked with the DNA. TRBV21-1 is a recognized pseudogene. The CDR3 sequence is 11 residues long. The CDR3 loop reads CASSGGGGEYV. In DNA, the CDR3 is TGTGCCAGCAGCGGGGGCGGGGGCGAGTACGTC.

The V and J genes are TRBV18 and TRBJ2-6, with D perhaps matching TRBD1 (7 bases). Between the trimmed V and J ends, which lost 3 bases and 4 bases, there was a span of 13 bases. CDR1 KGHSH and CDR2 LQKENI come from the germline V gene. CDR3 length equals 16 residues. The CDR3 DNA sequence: TGTGCCAGCTCACCCGGAGGGGGCGCAGGGGCCAACGTCCTGACTTTC. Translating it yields CASSPGGGAGANVLTF. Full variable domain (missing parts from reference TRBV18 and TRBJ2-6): NAGVMQNPRHLVRRRGQEARLRCSPMKGHSHVYWYRQLPEEGLKFMVYLQKENIIDESGMPKERFSAEFPKEGPSILRIQQVVRGDSAAYFCASSPGGGAGANVLTFGAGSRLTVL.

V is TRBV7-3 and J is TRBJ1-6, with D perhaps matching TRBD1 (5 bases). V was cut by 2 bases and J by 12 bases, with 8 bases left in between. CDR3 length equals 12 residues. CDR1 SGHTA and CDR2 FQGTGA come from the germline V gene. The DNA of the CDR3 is TGTGCCAGCAGCTTATTCGGGGGACCCCTCCACTTT. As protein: CASSLFGGPLHF.

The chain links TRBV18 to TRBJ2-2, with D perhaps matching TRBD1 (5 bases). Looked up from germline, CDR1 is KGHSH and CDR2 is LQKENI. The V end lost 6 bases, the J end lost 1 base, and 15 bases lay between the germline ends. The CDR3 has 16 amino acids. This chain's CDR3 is CASSPKGQLNTGELFF. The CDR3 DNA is TGTGCCAGCTCTCCCAAGGGGCAGTTGAACACCGGGGAGCTGTTTTTT.

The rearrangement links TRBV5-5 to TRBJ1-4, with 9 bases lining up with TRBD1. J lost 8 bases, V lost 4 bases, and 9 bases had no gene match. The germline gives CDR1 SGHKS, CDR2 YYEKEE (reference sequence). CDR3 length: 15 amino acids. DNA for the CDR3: TGTGCCAGCAGCAGAGACCCGGGACAGGGCGAAAAACTGTTTTTT. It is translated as CASSRDPGQGEKLFF.

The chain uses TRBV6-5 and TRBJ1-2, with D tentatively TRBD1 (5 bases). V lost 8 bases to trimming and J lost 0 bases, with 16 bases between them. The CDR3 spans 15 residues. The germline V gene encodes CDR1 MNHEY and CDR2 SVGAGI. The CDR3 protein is CASRQGQGANYGYTF. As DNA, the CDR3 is TGTGCCAGCCGGCAAGGGCAGGGTGCTAACTATGGCTACACCTTC.

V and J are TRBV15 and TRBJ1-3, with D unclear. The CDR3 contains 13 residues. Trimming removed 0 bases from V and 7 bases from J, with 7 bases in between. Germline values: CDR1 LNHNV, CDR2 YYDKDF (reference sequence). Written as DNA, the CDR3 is TGTGCCACCAGCAGAGATTACGGGAACACCATATATTTT. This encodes CATSRDYGNTIYF.

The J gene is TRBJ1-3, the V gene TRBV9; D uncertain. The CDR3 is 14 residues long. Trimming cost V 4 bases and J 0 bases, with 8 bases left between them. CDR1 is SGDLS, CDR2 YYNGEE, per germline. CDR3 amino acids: CASSLHSSGNTIYF. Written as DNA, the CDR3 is TGTGCCAGCAGCCTTCACAGCTCTGGAAACACCATATATTTT.

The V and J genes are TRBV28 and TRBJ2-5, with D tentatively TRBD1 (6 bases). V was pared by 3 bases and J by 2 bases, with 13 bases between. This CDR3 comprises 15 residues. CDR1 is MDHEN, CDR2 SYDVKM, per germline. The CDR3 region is CASSFPHQGQETQYF. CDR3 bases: TGTGCCAGCAGTTTTCCCCACCAGGGGCAAGAGACCCAGTACTTC.